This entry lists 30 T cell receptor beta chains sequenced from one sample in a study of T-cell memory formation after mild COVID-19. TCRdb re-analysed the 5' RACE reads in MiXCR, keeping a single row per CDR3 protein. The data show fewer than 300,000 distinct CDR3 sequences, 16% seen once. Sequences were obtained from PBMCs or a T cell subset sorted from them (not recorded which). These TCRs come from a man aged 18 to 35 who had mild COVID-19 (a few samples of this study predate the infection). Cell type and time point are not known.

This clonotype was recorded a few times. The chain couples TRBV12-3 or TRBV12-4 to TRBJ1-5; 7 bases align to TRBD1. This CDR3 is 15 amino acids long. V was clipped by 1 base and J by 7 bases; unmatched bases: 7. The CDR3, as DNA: TGTGCCAGCAGTTTAGAGGGGACAGTTAAACAGCCCCAGCATTTT. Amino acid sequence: CASSLEGTVKQPQHF.

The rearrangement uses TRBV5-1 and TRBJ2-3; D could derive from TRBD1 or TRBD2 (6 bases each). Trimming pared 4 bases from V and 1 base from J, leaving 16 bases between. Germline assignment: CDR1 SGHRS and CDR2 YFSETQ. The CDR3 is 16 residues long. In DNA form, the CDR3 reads TGCGCCAGCAGCCATGGAGGGGGGCCGGGCACAGATACGCAGTATTTT. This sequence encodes CASSHGGGPGTDTQYF.

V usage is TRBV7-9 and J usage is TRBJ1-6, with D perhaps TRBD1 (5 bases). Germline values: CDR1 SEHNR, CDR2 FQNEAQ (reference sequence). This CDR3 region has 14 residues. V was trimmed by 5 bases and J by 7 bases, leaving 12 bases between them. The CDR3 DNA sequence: TGTGCCAGCAGCGGCGGGGGGGGAAATTCACCCCTCCACTTT. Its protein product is CASSGGGGNSPLHF.

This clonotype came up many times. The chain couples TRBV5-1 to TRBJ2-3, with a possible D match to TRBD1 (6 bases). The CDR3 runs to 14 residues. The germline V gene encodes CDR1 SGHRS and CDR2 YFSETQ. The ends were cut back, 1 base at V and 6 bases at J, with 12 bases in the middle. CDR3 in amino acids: CASSLTGSVDTQYF. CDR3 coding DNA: TGCGCCAGCAGCTTGACAGGGTCCGTGGATACGCAGTATTTT.

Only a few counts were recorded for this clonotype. The CDR3 nucleotides are TGTGCCAGCAGCTTCGGGACAGGGGGCACGTCACCCCTCCACTTT. Its translation is CASSFGTGGTSPLHF. The rearrangement links TRBV7-3 to TRBJ1-6; 12 bases map to TRBD1. The CDR3 consists of 15 residues. Germline assignment: CDR1 SGHTA and CDR2 FQGTGA. Trimming took 3 bases from V and 10 from J; bases not matched to a gene: 4.

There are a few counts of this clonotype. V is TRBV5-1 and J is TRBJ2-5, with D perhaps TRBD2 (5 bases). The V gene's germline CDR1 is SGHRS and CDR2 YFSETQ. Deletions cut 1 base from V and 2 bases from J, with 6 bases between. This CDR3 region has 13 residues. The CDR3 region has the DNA TGCGCCAGCAGCTTGCTAGCACAAGAGACCCAGTACTTC. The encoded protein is CASSLLAQETQYF.

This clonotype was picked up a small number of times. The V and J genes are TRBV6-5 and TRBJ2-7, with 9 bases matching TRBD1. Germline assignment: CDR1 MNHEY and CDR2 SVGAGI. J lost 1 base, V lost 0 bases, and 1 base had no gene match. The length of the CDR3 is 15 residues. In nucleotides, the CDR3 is TGTGCCAGCAGTTACTCTGGGACAGGGTCCTACGAGCAGTACTTC. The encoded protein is CASSYSGTGSYEQYF.

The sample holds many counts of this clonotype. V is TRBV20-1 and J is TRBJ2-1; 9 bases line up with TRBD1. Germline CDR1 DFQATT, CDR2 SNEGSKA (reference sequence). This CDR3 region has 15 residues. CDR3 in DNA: TGCAGCGTCCTTCCCGGGACAGGGAAGGACAATGAGCAGTTCTTC. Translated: CSVLPGTGKDNEQFF.

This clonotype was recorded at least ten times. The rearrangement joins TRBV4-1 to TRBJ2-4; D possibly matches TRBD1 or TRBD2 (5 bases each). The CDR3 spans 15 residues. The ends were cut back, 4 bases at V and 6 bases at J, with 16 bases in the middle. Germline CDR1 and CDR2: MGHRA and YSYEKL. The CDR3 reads CASSRGPGTGNIQYF. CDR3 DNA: TGCGCCAGCAGCCGGGGACCAGGAACGGGAAACATTCAGTACTTC.

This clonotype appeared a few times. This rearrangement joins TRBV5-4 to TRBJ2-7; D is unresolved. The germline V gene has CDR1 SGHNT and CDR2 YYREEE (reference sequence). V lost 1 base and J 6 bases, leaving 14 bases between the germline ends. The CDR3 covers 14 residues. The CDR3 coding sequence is TGTGCCAGCAGCTTGCTTGGGTCCAACGGCGAGCAGTACTTC. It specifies CASSLLGSNGEQYF. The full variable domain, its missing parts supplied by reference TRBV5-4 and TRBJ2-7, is ETGVTQSPTHLIKTRGQQVTLRCSSQSGHNTVSWYQQALGQGPQFIFQYYREEENGRGNFPPRFSGLQFPNYSSELNVNALELDDSALYLCASSLLGSNGEQYFGPGTRLTVT.

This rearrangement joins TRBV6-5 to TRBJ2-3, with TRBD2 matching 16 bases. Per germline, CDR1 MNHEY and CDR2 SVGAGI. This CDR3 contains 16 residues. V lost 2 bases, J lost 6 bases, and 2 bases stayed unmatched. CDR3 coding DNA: TGTGCCAGCAGTTACAGGGGACTAGCGGGGGGGGATACGCAGTATTTT. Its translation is CASSYRGLAGGDTQYF.

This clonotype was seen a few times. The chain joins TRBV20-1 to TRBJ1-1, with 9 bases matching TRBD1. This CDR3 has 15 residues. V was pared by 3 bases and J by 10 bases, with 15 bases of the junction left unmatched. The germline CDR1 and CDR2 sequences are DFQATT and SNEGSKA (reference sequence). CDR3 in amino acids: CSASLTGTGNRGAFF. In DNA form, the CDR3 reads TGCAGTGCTAGCCTCACCGGGACAGGGAATCGTGGAGCTTTCTTT.

The CDR3 region has the DNA TGTGCCAGCAGTGATACAGGGGGCGCGGGCTACGAGCAGTACGTC. Its translation is CASSDTGGAGYEQYV. The V call is TRBV6-1, the J call TRBJ2-7, with TRBD1 matching over 9 bases. This CDR3 spans 15 amino acids. Germline V gene data show CDR1 as MNHNS and CDR2 as SASEGT. Germline trimming cut 3 bases from V and 3 bases from J; bases unmatched to any gene: 6.

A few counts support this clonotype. DNA for the CDR3: TGTGCCAGCACCTTTAGAGGGGAAGATACGCAGTATTTT. Translation gives CASTFRGEDTQYF. The rearrangement uses TRBV5-4 and TRBJ2-3; TRBD1 or TRBD2 may be the D gene (5 bases each). The CDR3 totals 13 residues. CDR1 and CDR2 from the germline V gene are SGHNT and YYREEE (reference sequence). V was clipped by 6 bases and J by 5 bases, with 13 bases between them. Full variable domain (remainder filled in from reference TRBV5-4 and TRBJ2-3): ETGVTQSPTHLIKTRGQQVTLRCSSQSGHNTVSWYQQALGQGPQFIFQYYREEENGRGNFPPRFSGLQFPNYSSELNVNALELDDSALYLCASTFRGEDTQYFGPGTRLTVL.

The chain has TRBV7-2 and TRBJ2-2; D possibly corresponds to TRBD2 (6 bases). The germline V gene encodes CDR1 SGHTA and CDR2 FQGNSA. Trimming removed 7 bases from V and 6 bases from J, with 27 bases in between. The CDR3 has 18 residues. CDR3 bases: TGTGCCAGCACACGGCGGGACTCCCGCTTTTCGTCCGCCGGGGAGCTGTTTTTT. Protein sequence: CASTRRDSRFSSAGELFF. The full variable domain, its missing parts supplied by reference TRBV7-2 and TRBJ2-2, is GAGVSQSPSNKVTEKGKDVELRCDPISGHTALYWYRQSLGQGLEFLIYFQGNSAPDKSGLPSDRFSAERTGGSVSTLTIQRTQQEDSAVYLCASTRRDSRFSSAGELFFGEGSRLTVL.

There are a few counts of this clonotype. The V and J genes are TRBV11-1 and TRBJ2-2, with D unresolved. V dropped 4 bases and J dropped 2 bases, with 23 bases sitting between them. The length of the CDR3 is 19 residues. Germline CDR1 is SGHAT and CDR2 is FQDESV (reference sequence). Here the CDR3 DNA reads TGTGCCAGCAGCTCCCTTTTCGTGGTCGGGCACACAAACACCGGGGAGCTGTTTTTT. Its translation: CASSSLFVVGHTNTGELFF. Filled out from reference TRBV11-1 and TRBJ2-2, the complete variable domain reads EAEVAQSPRYKITEKSQAVAFWCDPISGHATLYWYRQILGQGPELLVQFQDESVVDDSQLPKDRFSAERLKGVDSTLKIQPAELGDSAMYLCASSSLFVVGHTNTGELFFGEGSRLTVL.

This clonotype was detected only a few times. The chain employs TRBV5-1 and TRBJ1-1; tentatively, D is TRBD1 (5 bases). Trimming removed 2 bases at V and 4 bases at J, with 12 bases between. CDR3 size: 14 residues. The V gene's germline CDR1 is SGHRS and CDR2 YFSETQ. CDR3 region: CASSFMGHGTEAFF. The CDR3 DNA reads TGCGCCAGCAGCTTCATGGGGCATGGCACTGAAGCTTTCTTT.

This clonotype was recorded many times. The chain's CDR3 is CATSTGATNEKLFF. In DNA form, the CDR3 reads TGTGCCACCAGCACAGGGGCAACTAATGAAAAACTGTTTTTT. The chain has TRBV15 and TRBJ1-4; D is possibly TRBD1 (6 bases). The CDR3 runs to 14 residues. CDR1 is LNHNV, CDR2 YYDKDF, per germline (reference sequence). V shed 4 bases and J shed 0 bases, with 6 bases lying between them.

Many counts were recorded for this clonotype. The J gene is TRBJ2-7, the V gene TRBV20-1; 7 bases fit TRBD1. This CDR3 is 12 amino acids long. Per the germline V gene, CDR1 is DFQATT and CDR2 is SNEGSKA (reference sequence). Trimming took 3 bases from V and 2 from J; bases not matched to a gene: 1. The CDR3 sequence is CSARTGTYEQYF. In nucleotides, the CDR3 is TGCAGTGCTAGGACAGGGACCTACGAGCAGTACTTC.

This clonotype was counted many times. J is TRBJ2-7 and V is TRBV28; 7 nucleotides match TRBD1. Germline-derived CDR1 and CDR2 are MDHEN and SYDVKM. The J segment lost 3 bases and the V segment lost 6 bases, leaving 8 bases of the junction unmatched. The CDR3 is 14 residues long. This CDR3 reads CASSLGTEHYEQYV. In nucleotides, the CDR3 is TGTGCCAGCAGCCTCGGGACAGAGCACTACGAGCAGTACGTC.

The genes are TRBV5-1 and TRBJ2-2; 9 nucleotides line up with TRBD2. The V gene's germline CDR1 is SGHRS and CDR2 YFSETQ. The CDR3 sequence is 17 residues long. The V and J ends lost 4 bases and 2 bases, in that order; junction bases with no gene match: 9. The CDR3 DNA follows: TGCGCCAGCAGCATGTCTAGCGGGGCGATAAACACCGGGGAGCTGTTTTTT. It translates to CASSMSSGAINTGELFF.

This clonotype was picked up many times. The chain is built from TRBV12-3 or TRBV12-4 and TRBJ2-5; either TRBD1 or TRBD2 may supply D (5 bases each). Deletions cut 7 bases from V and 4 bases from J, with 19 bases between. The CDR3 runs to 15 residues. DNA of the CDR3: TGTGCCAGCAAAAAAGACAGAATTGGGGGAGAGACCCAGTACTTC. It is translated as CASKKDRIGGETQYF.

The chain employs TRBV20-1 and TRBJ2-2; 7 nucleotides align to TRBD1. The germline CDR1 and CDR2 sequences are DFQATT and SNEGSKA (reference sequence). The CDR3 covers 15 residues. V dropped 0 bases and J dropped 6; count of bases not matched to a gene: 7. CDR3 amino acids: CSARDPRGQSGELFF. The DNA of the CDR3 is TGCAGTGCTAGAGATCCAAGGGGACAGTCCGGGGAGCTGTTTTTT.

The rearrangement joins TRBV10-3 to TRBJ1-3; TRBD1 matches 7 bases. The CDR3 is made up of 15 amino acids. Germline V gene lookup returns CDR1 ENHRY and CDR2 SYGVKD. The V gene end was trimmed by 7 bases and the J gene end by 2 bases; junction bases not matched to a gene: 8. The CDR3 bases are TGTGCCATCAACCAACTGACAGGGCCTGGAAACACCATATATTTT. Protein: CAINQLTGPGNTIYF.

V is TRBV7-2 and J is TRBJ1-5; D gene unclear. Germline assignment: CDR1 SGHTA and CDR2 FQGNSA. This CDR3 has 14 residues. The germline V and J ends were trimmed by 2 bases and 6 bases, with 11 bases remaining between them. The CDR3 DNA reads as TGTGCCAGCAGCTTACTCGGGCCTGCTCAGCCCCAGCATTTT. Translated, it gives CASSLLGPAQPQHF.

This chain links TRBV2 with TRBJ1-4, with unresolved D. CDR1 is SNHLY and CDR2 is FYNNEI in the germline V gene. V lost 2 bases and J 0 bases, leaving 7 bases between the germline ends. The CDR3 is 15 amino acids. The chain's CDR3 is CASSESDSTNEKLFF. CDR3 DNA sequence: TGTGCCAGCAGTGAATCAGACTCAACTAATGAAAAACTGTTTTTT.

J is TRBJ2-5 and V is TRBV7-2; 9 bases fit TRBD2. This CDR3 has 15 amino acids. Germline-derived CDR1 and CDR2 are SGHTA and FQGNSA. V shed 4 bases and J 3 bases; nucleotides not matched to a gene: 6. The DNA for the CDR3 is TGTGCCAGCAGCTCCCCCTTAGCGGGGGAAGAGACCCAGTACTTC. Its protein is CASSSPLAGEETQYF.

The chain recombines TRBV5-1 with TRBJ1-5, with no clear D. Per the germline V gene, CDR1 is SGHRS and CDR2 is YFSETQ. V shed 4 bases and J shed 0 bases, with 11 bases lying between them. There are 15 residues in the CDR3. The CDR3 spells CASSPGAYSNQPQHF. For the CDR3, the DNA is TGCGCCAGCAGCCCGGGAGCGTATAGCAATCAGCCCCAGCATTTT.

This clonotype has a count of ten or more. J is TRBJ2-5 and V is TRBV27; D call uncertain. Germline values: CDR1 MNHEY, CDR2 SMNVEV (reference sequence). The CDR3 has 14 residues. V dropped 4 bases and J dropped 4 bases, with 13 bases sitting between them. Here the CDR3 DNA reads TGTGCCAGCAGTTCCCCGGCGAGCCTAGAGACCCAGTACTTC. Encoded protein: CASSSPASLETQYF.

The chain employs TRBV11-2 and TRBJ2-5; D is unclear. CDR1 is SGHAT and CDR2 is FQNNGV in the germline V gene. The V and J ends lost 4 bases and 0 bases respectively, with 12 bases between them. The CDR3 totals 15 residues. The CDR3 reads CASSSYLGYQETQYF. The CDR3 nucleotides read TGTGCCAGCAGCTCATACCTGGGGTACCAAGAGACCCAGTACTTC.